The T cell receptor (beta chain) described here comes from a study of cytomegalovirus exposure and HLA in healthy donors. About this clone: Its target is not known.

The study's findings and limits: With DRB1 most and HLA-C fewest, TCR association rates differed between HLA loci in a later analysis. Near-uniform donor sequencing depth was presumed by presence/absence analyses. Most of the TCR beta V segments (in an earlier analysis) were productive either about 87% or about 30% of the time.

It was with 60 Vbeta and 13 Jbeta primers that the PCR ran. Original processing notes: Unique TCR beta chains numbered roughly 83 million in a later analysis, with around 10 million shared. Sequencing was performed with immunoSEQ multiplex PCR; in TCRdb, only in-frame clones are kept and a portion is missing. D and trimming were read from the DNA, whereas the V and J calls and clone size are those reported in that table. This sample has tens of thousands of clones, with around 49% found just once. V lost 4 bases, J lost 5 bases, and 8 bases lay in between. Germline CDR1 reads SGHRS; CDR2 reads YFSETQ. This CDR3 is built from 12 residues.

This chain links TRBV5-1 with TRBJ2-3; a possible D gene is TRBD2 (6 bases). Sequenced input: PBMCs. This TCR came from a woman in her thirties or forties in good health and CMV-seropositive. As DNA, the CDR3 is TGCGCCAGCAGCCCGGAGGGAGATACGCAGTATTTT. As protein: CASSPEGDTQYF.